This T cell receptor beta chain was observed in a study of identical twins. Points from the study as a whole: Sequences that were beta out-of-frame showed weaker excess twin sharing. Models, which agreed with sharing between unrelated individuals, nonetheless underestimated the out-of-frame TCR alpha sharing seen in monozygotic twins.

J lost 11 bases, V lost 0 bases, and 10 bases had no gene match. Germline V gene sequence: CDR1 DFQATT, CDR2 SNEGSKA (reference sequence). The CDR3 consists of 15 residues. Worth noting for this clonotype: Antigen specificity is unknown.

TCRdb re-called the 5' RACE reads with MiXCR, one entry per CDR3 protein. This table has roughly 570,000 distinct CDR3 sequences, 9.6% appearing once. Healthy Caucasians were all of the donors. The same sample was also used in a study of yellow fever vaccine responses in identical twins.

This TCR was sampled from a young woman in good health. Sequenced material: PBMCs. The V gene is TRBV20-1, the J gene TRBJ2-4, with TRBD2 matching over 10 bases. This CDR3 is CSARDILAGVPLQYF. CDR3 nucleotides: TGCAGTGCTAGAGATATCCTAGCGGGGGTCCCGCTTCAGTACTTC.